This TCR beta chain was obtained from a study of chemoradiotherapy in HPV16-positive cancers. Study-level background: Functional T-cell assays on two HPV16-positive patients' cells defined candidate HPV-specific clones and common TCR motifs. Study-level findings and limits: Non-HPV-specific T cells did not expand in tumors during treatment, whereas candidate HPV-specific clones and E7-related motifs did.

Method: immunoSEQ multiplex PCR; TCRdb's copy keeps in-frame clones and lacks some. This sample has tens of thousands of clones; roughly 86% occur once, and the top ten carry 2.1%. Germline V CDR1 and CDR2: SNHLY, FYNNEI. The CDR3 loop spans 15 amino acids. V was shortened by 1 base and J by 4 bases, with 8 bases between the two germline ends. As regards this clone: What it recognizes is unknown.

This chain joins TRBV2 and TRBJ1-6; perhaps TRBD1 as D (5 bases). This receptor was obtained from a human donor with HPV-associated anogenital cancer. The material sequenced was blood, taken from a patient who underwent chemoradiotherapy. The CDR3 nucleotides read TGTGCCAGCAGTGAAGGGGGGTTTTATAATTCACCCCTCCACTTT. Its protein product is CASSEGGFYNSPLHF.